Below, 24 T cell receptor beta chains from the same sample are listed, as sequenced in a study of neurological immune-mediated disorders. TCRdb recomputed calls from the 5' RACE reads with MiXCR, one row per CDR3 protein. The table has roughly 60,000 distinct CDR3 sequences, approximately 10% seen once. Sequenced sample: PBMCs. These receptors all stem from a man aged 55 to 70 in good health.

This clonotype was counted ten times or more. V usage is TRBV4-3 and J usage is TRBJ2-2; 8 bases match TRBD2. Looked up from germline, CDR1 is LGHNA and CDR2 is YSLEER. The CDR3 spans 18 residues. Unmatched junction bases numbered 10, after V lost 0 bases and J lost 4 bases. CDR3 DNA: TGCGCCAGCAGCCAAGATCTGCGGAGCGGGGGAACCACCGGGGAGCTGTTTTTT. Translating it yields CASSQDLRSGGTTGELFF.

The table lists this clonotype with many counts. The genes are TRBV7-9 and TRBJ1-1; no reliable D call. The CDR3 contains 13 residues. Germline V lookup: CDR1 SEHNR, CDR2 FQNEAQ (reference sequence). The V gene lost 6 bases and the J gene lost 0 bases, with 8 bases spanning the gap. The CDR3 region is CASRDTVNTEAFF. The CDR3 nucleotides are TGTGCCAGCAGAGATACAGTGAACACTGAAGCTTTCTTT.

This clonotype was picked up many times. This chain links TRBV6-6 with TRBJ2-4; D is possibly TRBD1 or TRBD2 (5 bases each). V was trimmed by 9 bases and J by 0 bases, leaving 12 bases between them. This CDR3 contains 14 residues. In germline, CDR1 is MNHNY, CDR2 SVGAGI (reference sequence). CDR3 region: CASAGTLAKNIQYF. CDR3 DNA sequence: TGTGCCAGTGCCGGGACCCTAGCCAAAAACATTCAGTACTTC.

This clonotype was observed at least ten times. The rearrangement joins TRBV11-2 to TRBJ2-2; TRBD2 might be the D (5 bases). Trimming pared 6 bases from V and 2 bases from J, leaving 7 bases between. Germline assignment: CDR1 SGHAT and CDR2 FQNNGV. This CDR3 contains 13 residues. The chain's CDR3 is CASSRTNTGELFF. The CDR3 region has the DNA TGTGCCAGCAGTCGGACTAACACCGGGGAGCTGTTTTTT.

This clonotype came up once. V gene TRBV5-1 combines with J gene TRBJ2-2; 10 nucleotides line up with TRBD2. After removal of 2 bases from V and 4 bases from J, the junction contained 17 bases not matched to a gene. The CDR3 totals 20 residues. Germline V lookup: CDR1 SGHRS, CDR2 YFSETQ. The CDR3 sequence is CASSFNLWPSGGGGTGELFF. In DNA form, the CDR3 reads TGCGCCAGCAGCTTCAATTTGTGGCCTAGCGGGGGAGGTGGCACCGGGGAGCTGTTTTTT.

CDR3 nucleotide sequence: TGTGCCAGTATCTCACAGGGGCGGGACCATACGTCCCAGCATTTT. Translated, it gives CASISQGRDHTSQHF. V and J are TRBV19 and TRBJ1-5, with TRBD1 identical over 7 bases. Germline assignment: CDR1 LNHDA and CDR2 SQIVND (reference sequence). The CDR3 is made up of 15 amino acids. J gave up 11 bases and V 7 bases, and 17 bases lay outside the gene matches.

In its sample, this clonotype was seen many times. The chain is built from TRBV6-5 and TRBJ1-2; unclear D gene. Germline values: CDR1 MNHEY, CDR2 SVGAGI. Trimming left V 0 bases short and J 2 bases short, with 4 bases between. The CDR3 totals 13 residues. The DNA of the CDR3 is TGTGCCAGCAGTTACTCGAAAAACTATGGCTACACCTTC. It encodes CASSYSKNYGYTF.

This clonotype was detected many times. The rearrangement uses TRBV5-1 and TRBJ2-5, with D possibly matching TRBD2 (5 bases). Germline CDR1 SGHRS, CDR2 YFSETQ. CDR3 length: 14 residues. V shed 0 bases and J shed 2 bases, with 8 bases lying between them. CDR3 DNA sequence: TGCGCCAGCAGCTTGGCCCCGGGACAAGAGACCCAGTACTTC. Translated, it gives CASSLAPGQETQYF.

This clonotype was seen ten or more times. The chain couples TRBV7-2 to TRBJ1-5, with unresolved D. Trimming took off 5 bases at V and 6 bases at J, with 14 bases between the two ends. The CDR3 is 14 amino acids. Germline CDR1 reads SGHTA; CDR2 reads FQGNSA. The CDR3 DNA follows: TGTGCCAGCAGCCCACAGCAAGGGAGTCAGCCCCAGCATTTT. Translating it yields CASSPQQGSQPQHF.

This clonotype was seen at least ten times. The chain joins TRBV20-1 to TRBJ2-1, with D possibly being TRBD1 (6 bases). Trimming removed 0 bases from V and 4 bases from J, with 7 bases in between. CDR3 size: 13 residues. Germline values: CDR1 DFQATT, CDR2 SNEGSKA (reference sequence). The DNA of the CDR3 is TGCAGTGCTAGAGACAGGGGATACAATGAGCAGTTCTTC. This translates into CSARDRGYNEQFF.

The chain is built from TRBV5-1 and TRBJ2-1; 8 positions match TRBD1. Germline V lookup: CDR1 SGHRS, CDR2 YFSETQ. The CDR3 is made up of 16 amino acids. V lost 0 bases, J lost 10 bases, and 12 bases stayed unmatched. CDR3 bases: TGCGCCAGCAGCTTGGAGGGACAGGCCTCCTCCTACGAGCAGTTCTTC. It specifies CASSLEGQASSYEQFF.

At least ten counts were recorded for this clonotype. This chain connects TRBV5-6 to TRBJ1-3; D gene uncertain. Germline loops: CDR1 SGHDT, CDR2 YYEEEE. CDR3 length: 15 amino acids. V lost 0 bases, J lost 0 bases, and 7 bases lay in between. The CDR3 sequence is CASSLEQFSGNTIYF. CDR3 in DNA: TGTGCCAGCAGCTTGGAGCAGTTCTCTGGAAACACCATATATTTT.

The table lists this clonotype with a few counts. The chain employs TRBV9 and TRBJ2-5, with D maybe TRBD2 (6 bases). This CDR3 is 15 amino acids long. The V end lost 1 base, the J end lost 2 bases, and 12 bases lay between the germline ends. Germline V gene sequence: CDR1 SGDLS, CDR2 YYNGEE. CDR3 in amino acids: CASSVIRGSQETQYF. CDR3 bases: TGTGCCAGCAGCGTAATCCGGGGGTCGCAAGAGACCCAGTACTTC.

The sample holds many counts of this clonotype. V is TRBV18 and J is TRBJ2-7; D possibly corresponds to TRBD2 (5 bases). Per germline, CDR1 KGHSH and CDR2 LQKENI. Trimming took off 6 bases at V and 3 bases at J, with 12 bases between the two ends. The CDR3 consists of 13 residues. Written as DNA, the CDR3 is TGTGCCAGCTCTGTTAATCGGGACTACGAGCAGTACTTC. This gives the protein CASSVNRDYEQYF.

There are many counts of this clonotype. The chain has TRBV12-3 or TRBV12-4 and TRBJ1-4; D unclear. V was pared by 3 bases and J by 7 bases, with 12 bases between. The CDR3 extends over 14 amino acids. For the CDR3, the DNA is TGTGCCAGCAGTTTCTGGGGTCCGGGTGAAAAACTGTTTTTT. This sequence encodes CASSFWGPGEKLFF.

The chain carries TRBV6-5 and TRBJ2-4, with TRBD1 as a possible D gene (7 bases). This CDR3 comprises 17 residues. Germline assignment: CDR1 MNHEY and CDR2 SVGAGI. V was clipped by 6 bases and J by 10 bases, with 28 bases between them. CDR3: CASSSPSTGSFGGIQYF. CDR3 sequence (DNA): TGTGCCAGCAGCTCCCCCTCGACAGGGAGTTTCGGGGGTATTCAGTACTTC.

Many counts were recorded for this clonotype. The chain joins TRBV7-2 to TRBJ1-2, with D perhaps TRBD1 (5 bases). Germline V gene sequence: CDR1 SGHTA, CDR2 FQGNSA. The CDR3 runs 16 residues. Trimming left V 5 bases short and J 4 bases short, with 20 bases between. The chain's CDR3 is CASSVGAFPGIYGYTF. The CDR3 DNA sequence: TGTGCCAGCAGCGTAGGGGCCTTCCCTGGAATCTATGGCTACACCTTC.

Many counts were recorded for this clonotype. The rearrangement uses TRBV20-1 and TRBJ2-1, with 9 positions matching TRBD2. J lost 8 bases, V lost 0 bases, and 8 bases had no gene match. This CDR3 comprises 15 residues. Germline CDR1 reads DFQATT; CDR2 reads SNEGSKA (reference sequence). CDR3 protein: CSARDVAGGRDEQFF. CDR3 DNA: TGCAGTGCTAGAGATGTGGCGGGGGGGCGCGATGAGCAGTTCTTC.

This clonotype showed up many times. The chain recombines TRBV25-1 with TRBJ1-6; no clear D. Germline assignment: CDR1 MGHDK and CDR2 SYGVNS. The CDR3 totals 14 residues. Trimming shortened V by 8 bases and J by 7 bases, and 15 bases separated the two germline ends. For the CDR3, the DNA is TGTGCCAGCCAGCCGGCAGGAAGGAATTCACCCCTCCACTTT. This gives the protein CASQPAGRNSPLHF.

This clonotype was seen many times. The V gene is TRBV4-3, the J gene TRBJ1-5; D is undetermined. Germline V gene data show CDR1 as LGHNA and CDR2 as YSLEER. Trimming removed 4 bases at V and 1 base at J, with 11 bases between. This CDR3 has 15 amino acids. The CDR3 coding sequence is TGCGCCAGCAGCCCTGAAGGGAGGAGCAATCAGCCCCAGCATTTT. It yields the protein CASSPEGRSNQPQHF.

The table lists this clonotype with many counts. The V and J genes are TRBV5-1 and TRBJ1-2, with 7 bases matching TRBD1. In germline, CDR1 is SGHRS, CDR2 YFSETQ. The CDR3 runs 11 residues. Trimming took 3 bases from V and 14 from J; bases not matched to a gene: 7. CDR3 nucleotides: TGCGCCAGCAGCTCCCGGGACAGTGTTACCTTC. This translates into CASSSRDSVTF.

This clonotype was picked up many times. CDR3 DNA sequence: TGTGCCAGCAGCTTAAGTAGCGGGGGGGCGAGGAATGAGCAGTTCTTC. It specifies CASSLSSGGARNEQFF. The chain combines TRBV7-3 with TRBJ2-1; 11 bases match TRBD2. CDR3 length: 16 amino acids. Germline CDR1 SGHTA, CDR2 FQGTGA. Trimming cost V 1 base and J 7 bases; bases outside gene matches: 6.

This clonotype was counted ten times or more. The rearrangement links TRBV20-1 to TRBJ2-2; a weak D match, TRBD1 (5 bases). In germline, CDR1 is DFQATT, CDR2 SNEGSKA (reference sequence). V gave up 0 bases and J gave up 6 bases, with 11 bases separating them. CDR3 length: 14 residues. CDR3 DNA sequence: TGCAGTGCTAGAGATCGGCAGGGTGCCGGGGAGCTGTTTTTT. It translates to CSARDRQGAGELFF.

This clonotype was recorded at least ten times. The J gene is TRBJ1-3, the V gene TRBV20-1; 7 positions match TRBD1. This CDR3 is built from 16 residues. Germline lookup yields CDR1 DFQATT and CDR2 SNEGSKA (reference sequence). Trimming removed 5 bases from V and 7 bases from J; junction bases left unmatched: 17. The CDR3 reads CSALHRGGGSGNTIYF. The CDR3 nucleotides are TGCAGTGCTCTACACAGGGGTGGTGGATCGGGGAACACCATATATTTT.